One and the same sample provided the 5 T cell receptor beta chains below, sequenced in a study of PD-L1 blockade in urothelial cancer. The time point is: peripheral blood 6 weeks after treatment start. The method was immunoSEQ multiplex PCR; TCRdb's version includes in-frame clones alone and lacks a portion of them. The sample holds 50,000 to 60,000 clones, around 89% seen once. This sample comprised PBMCs, obtained around atezolizumab (anti-PD-L1) treatment. The receptors derive from a man between 60 and 75 years old with urothelial cancer.

This clone is a singleton in its sample. The J gene is TRBJ2-7, the V gene TRBV7-2, with D possibly matching TRBD2 (6 bases). The germline V gene has CDR1 SGHTA and CDR2 FQGNSA. The CDR3 is 17 amino acids. V lost 2 bases to trimming and J lost 5 bases, with 22 bases between them. CDR3 nucleotide sequence: TGTGCCAGCAGCTTATATCGGAGCGGGTGGGGCCTCCACGAGCAGTACTTC. It translates to CASSLYRSGWGLHEQYF.

This chain links TRBV6-1 with TRBJ2-7; possible D gene TRBD1, 6 bases. V lost 6 bases and J 2 bases, leaving 11 bases between the germline ends. There are 13 residues in the CDR3. CDR1 is MNHNS and CDR2 is SASEGT in the germline V gene. The CDR3 region has the DNA TGTGCCAGCAGAGGGACATCTACCTACGAGCAGTACTTC. It translates to CASRGTSTYEQYF.

The rearrangement links TRBV5-4 to TRBJ2-1, with D maybe TRBD1 (6 bases). Trimming took 0 bases from V and 0 from J, leaving 7 bases between them. CDR3 length equals 15 residues. CDR1 and CDR2 from the germline V gene are SGHNT and YYREEE (reference sequence). CDR3 sequence reads: CASSLGGGSYNEQFF. The CDR3 DNA follows: TGTGCCAGCAGCTTGGGAGGGGGCTCCTACAATGAGCAGTTCTTC.

V usage is TRBV2 and J usage is TRBJ2-6, with a possible D match to TRBD2 (7 bases). The V gene's germline CDR1 is SNHLY and CDR2 FYNNEI. Trimming cost V 5 bases and J 3 bases, with 14 bases left between them. This CDR3 has 16 residues. The CDR3 protein is CASSPGGGIGANVLTF. CDR3 coding DNA: TGTGCCAGCAGTCCTGGGGGGGGCATTGGGGCCAACGTCCTGACTTTC. Supplemented by reference TRBV2 and TRBJ2-6, the full variable domain reads EPEVTQTPSHQVTQMGQEVILRCVPISNHLYFYWYRQILGQKVEFLVSFYNNEISEKSEIFDDQFSVERPDGSNFTLKIRSTKLEDSAMYFCASSPGGGIGANVLTFGAGSRLTVL.

The chain has TRBV9 and TRBJ2-5, with D perhaps TRBD2 (6 bases). V dropped 4 bases and J dropped 1 base, with 14 bases sitting between them. CDR3 length: 15 residues. Germline V gene data show CDR1 as SGDLS and CDR2 as YYNGEE. The CDR3 nucleotides are TGTGCCAGCAGCCCCTTCTATAGCGGCCAAGAGACCCAGTACTTC. Translating it yields CASSPFYSGQETQYF.